Presented here are 20 T cell receptor beta chains from one specimen sequenced in a study of STAT5B mutations in CD4+ large granular lymphocyte leukemia. TCRdb keeps only in-frame clones here, not all; method: immunoSEQ multiplex PCR. The sample records about 24,000 clones, approximately 75% being singletons. The sequenced material came from CD4+ T cells from blood buffy coats. These receptors all stem from a human donor in good health.

V usage is TRBV4-1 and J usage is TRBJ2-3; 11 bases line up with TRBD2. The CDR3 is 17 residues long. The V gene end was trimmed by 3 bases and the J gene end by 1 base; junction bases not matched to a gene: 6. Germline V gives CDR1 MGHRA, CDR2 YSYEKL. The CDR3: CASSHAGTSGRTDTQYF. The CDR3 nucleotides read TGCGCCAGCAGCCATGCCGGGACTAGCGGCCGCACAGATACGCAGTATTTT.

The rearrangement links TRBV7-9 to TRBJ1-2; tentatively, D is TRBD1 (6 bases). From germline, CDR1 is SEHNR and CDR2 FQNEAQ (reference sequence). Trimming removed 7 bases at V and 6 bases at J, with 18 bases between. The CDR3 runs 14 residues. This CDR3 is CASTVSQGIDGYTF. CDR3 sequence (DNA): TGTGCCAGCACCGTCTCACAGGGTATTGATGGCTACACCTTC. Based on the CDR3 plus reference TRBV7-9 and TRBJ1-2, the full variable domain is DTGVSQNPRHKITKRGQNVTFRCDPISEHNRLYWYRQTLGQGPEFLTYFQNEAQLEKSRLLSDRFSAERPKGSFSTLEIQRTEQGDSAMYLCASTVSQGIDGYTFGSGTRLTVV.

The rearrangement uses TRBV9 and TRBJ1-2; maybe TRBD1 (5 bases). With 1 base removed from V and 2 bases from J, the gap between germline ends came to 21 bases. The germline gives CDR1 SGDLS, CDR2 YYNGEE. The CDR3 covers 18 residues. The CDR3 DNA reads as TGTGCCAGCAGCGTAAAGCCCCGTGACAGTAATACCAACTATGGCTACACCTTC. This encodes CASSVKPRDSNTNYGYTF.

The J gene is TRBJ1-2, the V gene TRBV6-5; no reliable D call. The CDR3 spans 15 residues. V lost 0 bases and J lost 0, with 8 bases in between. The germline V gene encodes CDR1 MNHEY and CDR2 SVGAGI. The CDR3 loop reads CASSYSIQANYGYTF. In DNA form, the CDR3 reads TGTGCCAGCAGTTACTCGATTCAGGCTAACTATGGCTACACCTTC.

Only a few counts were recorded for this clone. V and J are TRBV18 and TRBJ1-5; D not certain. Germline V lookup: CDR1 KGHSH, CDR2 LQKENI. The CDR3 runs to 13 residues. The V end lost 2 bases, the J end lost 3 bases, and 5 bases lay between the germline ends. The chain's CDR3 is CASSPGANQPQHF. CDR3 DNA: TGTGCCAGCTCACCAGGCGCCAATCAGCCCCAGCATTTT.

The V and J genes are TRBV6-5 and TRBJ2-5, with D maybe TRBD1 (5 bases). The end of the DNA is better explained by TRBJ2-7, so the J call may be wrong. The CDR3 length is 13 residues. Germline V CDR1 and CDR2: MNHEY, SVGAGI. The CDR3 DNA reads TGTGCCAGCAGTTACGACAGAACCTACGAGCAGTACTTC. Protein product: CASSYDRTYEQYF.

The V gene is TRBV10-3, the J gene TRBJ1-3; tentatively, D is TRBD1 (5 bases). Trimming removed 6 bases at V and 0 bases at J, with 15 bases between. This CDR3 spans 16 amino acids. Germline CDR1 reads ENHRY; CDR2 reads SYGVKD. DNA of the CDR3: TGTGCCATCAGGGGGACCCAAGGGAGCTCTGGAAACACCATATATTTT. Amino acids: CAIRGTQGSSGNTIYF.

The chain is built from TRBV5-4 and TRBJ1-1, with a weak D call TRBD1 (6 bases). Germline V gene data show CDR1 as SGHNT and CDR2 as YYREEE (reference sequence). V lost 2 bases and J 5 bases, leaving 7 bases between the germline ends. The CDR3 totals 12 residues. This CDR3 reads CASSFQGTEAFF. The CDR3 nucleotides are TGTGCCAGCAGCTTCCAGGGGACTGAAGCTTTCTTT.

CDR3 sequence reads: CASSQDLMREGYNSPLHF. CDR3 coding DNA: TGCGCCAGCAGCCAAGATCTAATGAGGGAAGGCTATAATTCACCCCTCCACTTT. The V gene is TRBV4-1, the J gene TRBJ1-6; D remains ambiguous. Germline V lookup: CDR1 MGHRA, CDR2 YSYEKL. The CDR3 extends over 18 amino acids. V lost 0 bases, J lost 3 bases, and 15 bases lay in between.

CDR3 nucleotide sequence: TGCGCCAGCAGCTTGGGACTAGCAACGGATGAGCAGTTCTTC. Amino acid sequence: CASSLGLATDEQFF. V usage is TRBV5-1 and J usage is TRBJ2-1; 7 positions agree with TRBD2. V dropped 0 bases and J dropped 8; count of bases not matched to a gene: 5. CDR3 size: 14 residues. Germline V gives CDR1 SGHRS, CDR2 YFSETQ. Filled out from reference TRBV5-1 and TRBJ2-1, the complete variable domain reads KAGVTQTPRYLIKTRGQQVTLSCSPISGHRSVSWYQQTPGQGLQFLFEYFSETQRNKGNFPGRFSGRQFSNSRSEMNVSTLELGDSALYLCASSLGLATDEQFFGPGTRLTVL.

J is TRBJ2-3 and V is TRBV2; 15 bases line up with TRBD2. The V gene's germline CDR1 is SNHLY and CDR2 FYNNEI. Trimming cost V 4 bases and J 7 bases; bases outside gene matches: 6. The CDR3 sequence is 16 residues long. In DNA form, the CDR3 reads TGTGCCAGCAGTGCCGGGACTAGCGGGGGGATTAATACGCAGTATTTT. It specifies CASSAGTSGGINTQYF.

The chain combines TRBV5-1 with TRBJ2-7; 8 positions agree with TRBD1. Germline CDR1 and CDR2: SGHRS and YFSETQ. This CDR3 has 18 residues. With 1 base clipped from V and 1 base from J, the junction kept 13 bases outside the gene matches. The CDR3 protein is CASSLRVRGRDPSYEQYF. CDR3 nucleotide sequence: TGCGCCAGCAGCTTGAGGGTCAGGGGGCGCGATCCTTCCTACGAGCAGTACTTC. Combining the CDR3 with reference TRBV5-1 and TRBJ2-7 gives the whole variable domain KAGVTQTPRYLIKTRGQQVTLSCSPISGHRSVSWYQQTPGQGLQFLFEYFSETQRNKGNFPGRFSGRQFSNSRSEMNVSTLELGDSALYLCASSLRVRGRDPSYEQYFGPGTRLTVT.

This chain joins TRBV28 and TRBJ1-2; 7 bases map to TRBD1. The CDR3 is 11 amino acids. The junction had 1 base not matched to a gene; V was cut back by 5 bases and J by 7 bases. Per germline, CDR1 MDHEN and CDR2 SYDVKM. This CDR3 is CASSDRAGYTF. CDR3 nucleotide sequence: TGTGCCAGCAGTGACAGGGCTGGCTACACCTTC.

The chain employs TRBV28 and TRBJ2-1, with a tentative D call TRBD1 (5 bases). Germline V CDR1 and CDR2: MDHEN, SYDVKM. Trimming shortened V by 6 bases and J by 0 bases, and 15 bases separated the two germline ends. The CDR3 consists of 16 residues. The CDR3 DNA is TGTGCCAGCAGCCCGGCAGGGCCGAGCTCCTACAATGAGCAGTTCTTC. Translating it yields CASSPAGPSSYNEQFF.

The V and J genes are TRBV12-5 and TRBJ1-1; D is undetermined. The CDR3 contains 14 residues. With 8 bases removed from V and 2 bases from J, the gap between germline ends came to 15 bases. Germline V gene lookup returns CDR1 LGHNT and CDR2 FRNRAP. CDR3 nucleotide sequence: TGTGCTAGTCGACAACGGACGGATAACACTGAAGCTTTCTTT. Translated: CASRQRTDNTEAFF.

The gene calls are TRBV28 and TRBJ2-5, with a tentative D call TRBD1 (6 bases). The CDR3 contains 14 residues. V was cut by 1 base and J by 5 bases, with 11 bases left in between. CDR1 is MDHEN and CDR2 is SYDVKM in the germline V gene. The CDR3: CASSLYGGLETQYF. The DNA for the CDR3 is TGTGCCAGCAGTTTATATGGGGGCTTGGAGACCCAGTACTTC. The whole variable domain, filled in from reference TRBV28 and TRBJ2-5, reads DVKVTQSSRYLVKRTGEKVFLECVQDMDHENMFWYRQDPGLGLRLIYFSYDVKMKEKGDIPEGYSVSREKKERFSLILESASTNQTSMYLCASSLYGGLETQYFGPGTRLLVL.

This sequence joins TRBV30 and TRBJ1-2, with TRBD1 matching 10 bases. The germline V gene has CDR1 GTSNPN and CDR2 SVGIG (reference sequence). The CDR3 is 15 amino acids. J lost 3 bases, V lost 2 bases, and 6 bases had no gene match. In DNA form, the CDR3 reads TGTGCCTGGAGTCATCCGGGACAGGGGCACTATGGCTACACCTTC. Residues: CAWSHPGQGHYGYTF.

V is TRBV6-5 and J is TRBJ1-1; possibly TRBD1 for D (5 bases). The V end lost 2 bases, the J end lost 5 bases, and 18 bases lay between the germline ends. This CDR3 spans 16 amino acids. Per the germline V gene, CDR1 is MNHEY and CDR2 is SVGAGI. This chain's CDR3 is CASSYRKSREGTEAFF. DNA for the CDR3: TGTGCCAGCAGTTACCGGAAGTCCAGGGAGGGGACTGAAGCTTTCTTT.

The V and J genes are TRBV19 and TRBJ2-1, with 12 nucleotides matching TRBD2. CDR1 is LNHDA, CDR2 SQIVND, per germline (reference sequence). The V segment lost 5 bases and the J segment 5 bases; nucleotides outside the gene matches: 4. The CDR3 has 15 residues. The CDR3 nucleotides read TGTGCCAGTAGTGAACTAGCGGGGGGCCACAATGAGCAGTTCTTC. Its translation is CASSELAGGHNEQFF.

This clone was observed a few times. V usage is TRBV29-1 and J usage is TRBJ1-1; D unresolved. Germline V CDR1 and CDR2: SQVTM, ANQGSEA. This CDR3 has 11 amino acids. V lost 4 bases and J lost 7, with 10 bases in between. Written as DNA, the CDR3 is TGCAGCGTTGGGAAGGCAGGTGAAGCTTTCTTT. It specifies CSVGKAGEAFF.